One and the same sample provided the 3 T cell receptor beta chains below, sequenced in a study of OX40 agonist ivuxolimab in advanced cancers. Repertoires were generated with immunoSEQ multiplex PCR, while TCRdb's copy carries only in-frame clones and drops some. In the table there are 37,000 or so clones, around 86% of which are singletons. The input for sequencing was CD4+ or CD8+ T cells sorted from blood, taken in a trial of the OX40 agonist ivuxolimab. Receptor source: an adult with an advanced solid tumor such as melanoma, head and neck, liver or kidney cancer.

The CDR3 region has the DNA TGCGCCAGCAAGGTCACCGGGGCGCCTCACAATGAGCAGTTCTTC. Residues: CASKVTGAPHNEQFF. The genes are TRBV5-1 and TRBJ2-1; either TRBD1 or TRBD2 may supply D (5 bases each). CDR1 and CDR2 from the germline V gene are SGHRS and YFSETQ. Trimming cost V 6 bases and J 5 bases, with 18 bases left between them. CDR3 length equals 15 residues.

This rearrangement joins TRBV6-6 to TRBJ2-5, with TRBD2 as a possible D gene (6 bases). The J call is doubtful: the DNA matches TRBJ2-7 better. The germline V gene encodes CDR1 MNHNY and CDR2 SVGAGI (reference sequence). The CDR3 length is 15 residues. The CDR3 sequence is CASTTEGSSSYEQYF. In nucleotides, the CDR3 is TGTGCCAGCACTACGGAGGGTTCGTCCTCCTACGAGCAGTACTTC.

The chain joins TRBV30 to TRBJ1-4, with TRBD1 matching over 8 bases. Per germline, CDR1 GTSNPN and CDR2 SVGIG (reference sequence). V was pared by 0 bases and J by 7 bases, with 7 bases of the junction left unmatched. The CDR3 loop spans 15 amino acids. The DNA of the CDR3 is TGTGCCTGGAGTGTGACATTAACAGGGGGTGAAAAACTGTTTTTT. Translation: CAWSVTLTGGEKLFF.